The T cell receptor (beta chain) under discussion was sequenced for a study of blood T cell repertoires in COVID-19. Study-level background: The United States, Italy and Spain supplied acute and convalescent COVID-19 samples. The analysed material was cDNA or gDNA that came from T cells, B-cell-depleted T cells, or PBMCs.

This study enrolled people aged roughly 18 to 90 from about two dozen US geographic areas. Clones were sequenced by immunoSEQ multiplex PCR, and TCRdb holds only the in-frame ones, with some missing. The sample holds 200,000 to 250,000 clones, about 90% seen once. This clone is a singleton in its sample. CDR1 is SGHDN, CDR2 FVKESK, per germline. The CDR3 length is 16 residues. V was trimmed by 0 bases and J by 0 bases, leaving 9 bases between them. The sequenced material came from PBMCs or T cells enriched from blood (not recorded which). This rearrangement joins TRBV14 to TRBJ2-1; D gene uncertain. The receptor comes from a woman in her forties or fifties with acute COVID-19. CDR3 DNA sequence: TGTGCCAGCAGCCAAGATCACCCCTACTCCTACAATGAGCAGTTCTTC. Protein product: CASSQDHPYSYNEQFF.